Below, 7 T cell receptor beta chains from the same sample are listed, as sequenced in a study of post-analysis software for immune sequencing data. The study's findings and limits: Five or six TRBV segments, TRBV5-6, TRBV5-1 and TRBV20-1 among them, were found more frequent in patients than controls.

The authors incorporated unique molecular identifiers into the TCR beta cDNA libraries. TCRdb re-called the PCR reads with MiXCR, one entry per CDR3 protein. Of approximately 360,000 distinct CDR3 sequences in the sample, around a third were seen once. Antigens for these TCRs are unknown. The sequenced material came from blood. Receptors were obtained from a girl aged 10 to 17 with multiple sclerosis.

This clonotype turned up a few times. V gene TRBV15 combines with J gene TRBJ1-1, with D hard to call. This CDR3 is built from 14 residues. The germline V gene has CDR1 LNHNV and CDR2 YYDKDF (reference sequence). V was cut by 1 base and J by 1 base, with 7 bases left in between. The CDR3 nucleotides are TGTGCCACCAGCAGAGGACCGACGAACACTGAAGCTTTCTTT. Translated: CATSRGPTNTEAFF.

The chain couples TRBV12-3 or TRBV12-4 to TRBJ1-2; unclear D gene. V lost 1 base to trimming and J lost 3 bases, with 12 bases between them. The CDR3 length is 15 residues. For the CDR3, the DNA is TGTGCCAGCAGTTTAGAGGGCCCGTCTGACTATGGCTACACCTTC. Protein product: CASSLEGPSDYGYTF.

J is TRBJ2-1 and V is TRBV20-1, with 9 nucleotides matching TRBD2. This CDR3 has 16 amino acids. V gave up 5 bases and J gave up 7 bases; unmatched junction bases: 15. Germline V gene sequence: CDR1 DFQATT, CDR2 SNEGSKA (reference sequence). The CDR3 region has the DNA TGCAGTGCTCCCCAATCAGCGGGGGGCCCAAATAATGAGCAGTTCTTC. It encodes CSAPQSAGGPNNEQFF.

The chain joins TRBV4-1 to TRBJ2-5; 7 bases agree with TRBD1. The CDR3 is made up of 15 amino acids. Looked up from germline, CDR1 is MGHRA and CDR2 is YSYEKL. Trimming cost V 3 bases and J 4 bases; bases outside gene matches: 8. The CDR3 DNA is TGCGCCAGCAGCCAGGATGGGAACAGGGGAGAGACCCAGTACTTC. This gives the protein CASSQDGNRGETQYF.

This chain connects TRBV6-6 to TRBJ1-6; 7 bases are shared with TRBD1. CDR3 length equals 14 residues. Germline V gives CDR1 MNHNY, CDR2 SVGAGI (reference sequence). V was clipped by 6 bases and J by 4 bases; unmatched bases: 3. The CDR3 loop reads CASRQGIYNSPLHF. CDR3 DNA: TGTGCCAGCAGACAGGGGATTTATAATTCACCCCTCCACTTT.

V and J are TRBV6-6 and TRBJ2-3, with D unclear. CDR3 size: 15 residues. The germline gives CDR1 MNHNY, CDR2 SVGAGI (reference sequence). The ends were cut back, 0 bases at V and 0 bases at J, with 7 bases in the middle. The CDR3 is CASSYSPESTDTQYF. The CDR3 DNA reads TGTGCCAGCAGTTACTCACCAGAAAGCACAGATACGCAGTATTTT.

A few counts support this clonotype. The chain employs TRBV20-1 and TRBJ2-3; 7 nucleotides agree with TRBD2. Trimming at V came to 3 bases and at J to 3 bases, leaving 9 bases not matched to a gene. The CDR3 has 15 residues. Germline CDR1 reads DFQATT; CDR2 reads SNEGSKA (reference sequence). This chain's CDR3 is CSARFPAGFTDTQYF. For the CDR3, the DNA is TGCAGTGCTAGGTTTCCAGCGGGGTTTACAGATACGCAGTATTTT.